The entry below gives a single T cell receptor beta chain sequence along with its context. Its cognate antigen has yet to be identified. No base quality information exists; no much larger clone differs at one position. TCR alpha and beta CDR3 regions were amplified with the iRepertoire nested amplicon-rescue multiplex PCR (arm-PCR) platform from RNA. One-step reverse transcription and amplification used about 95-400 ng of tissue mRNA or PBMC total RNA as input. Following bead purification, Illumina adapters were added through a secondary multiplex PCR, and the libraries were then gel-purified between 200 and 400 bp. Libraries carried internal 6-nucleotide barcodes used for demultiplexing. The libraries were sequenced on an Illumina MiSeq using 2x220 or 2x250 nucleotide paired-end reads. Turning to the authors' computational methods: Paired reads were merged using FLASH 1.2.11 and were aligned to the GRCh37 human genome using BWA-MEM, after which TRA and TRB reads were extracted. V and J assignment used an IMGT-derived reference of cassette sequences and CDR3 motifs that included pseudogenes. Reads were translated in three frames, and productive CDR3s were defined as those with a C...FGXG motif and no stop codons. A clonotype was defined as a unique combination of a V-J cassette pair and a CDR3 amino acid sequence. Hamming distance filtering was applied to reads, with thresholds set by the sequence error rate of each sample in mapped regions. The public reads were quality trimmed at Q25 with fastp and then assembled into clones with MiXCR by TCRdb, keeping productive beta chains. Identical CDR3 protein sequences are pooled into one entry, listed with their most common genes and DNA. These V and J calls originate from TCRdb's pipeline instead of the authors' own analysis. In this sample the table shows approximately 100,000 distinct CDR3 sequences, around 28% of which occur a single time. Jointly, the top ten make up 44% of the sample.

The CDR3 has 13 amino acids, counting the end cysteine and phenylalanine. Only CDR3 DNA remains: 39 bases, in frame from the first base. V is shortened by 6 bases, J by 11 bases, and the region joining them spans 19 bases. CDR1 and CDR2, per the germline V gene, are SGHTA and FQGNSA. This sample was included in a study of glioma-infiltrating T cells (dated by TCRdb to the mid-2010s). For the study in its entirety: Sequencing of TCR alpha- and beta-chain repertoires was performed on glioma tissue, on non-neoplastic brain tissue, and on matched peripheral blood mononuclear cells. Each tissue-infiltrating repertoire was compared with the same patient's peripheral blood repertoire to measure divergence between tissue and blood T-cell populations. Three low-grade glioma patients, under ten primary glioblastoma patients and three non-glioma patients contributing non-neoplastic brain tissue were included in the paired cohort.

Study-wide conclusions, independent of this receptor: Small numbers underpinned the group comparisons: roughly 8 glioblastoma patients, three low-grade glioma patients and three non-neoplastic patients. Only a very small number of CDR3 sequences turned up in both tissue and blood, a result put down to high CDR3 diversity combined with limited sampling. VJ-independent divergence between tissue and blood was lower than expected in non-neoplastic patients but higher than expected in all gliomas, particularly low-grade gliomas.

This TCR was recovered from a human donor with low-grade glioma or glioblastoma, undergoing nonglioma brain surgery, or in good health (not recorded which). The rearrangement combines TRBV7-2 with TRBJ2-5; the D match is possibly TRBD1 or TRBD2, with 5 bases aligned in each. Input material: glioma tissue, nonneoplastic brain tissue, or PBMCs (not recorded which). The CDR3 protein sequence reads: CASSSPVEGEQYF. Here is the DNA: TGTGCCAGCAGTTCACCGGTTGAAGGGGAGCAGTACTTC.